This record covers a single TCR beta chain. Its antigen remains undetermined. The record has no base qualities; no much larger clone is one base away. The trial excluded patients who had a history of autoimmune disease or who were on systemic immunosuppression. Peripheral blood for TCR sequencing was collected from all dose cohorts at baseline, on cycle 4 day 1, and on cycle 7 day 1. The samples were taken from a phase I, first-in-human, multicenter, open-label dose-escalation trial of ivuxolimab. Adults with locally advanced or metastatic melanoma, renal cell carcinoma, hepatocellular carcinoma or head and neck squamous cell carcinoma were enrolled in the trial. CD4+ and CD8+ T cells were sorted separately from peripheral blood before TCR sequencing. For sequencing of the TCRbeta CDR3 region, genomic DNA was extracted from the sorted cells. The immunoSEQ Assay was used to sequence the TCRbeta CDR3 regions. In TCRdb, the immuneACCESS table is reduced to in-frame sequences with V and J assigned. These tables do not hold every clone; where another copy was compared, an unresolved V gene accounts for under half, and the others remain unexplained. The sample data list roughly 75,000 clones, and 85% to 90% of these were observed just once. Together, the top ten hold approximately 13% of the sample.

This specimen comes from a study of OX40 agonist ivuxolimab in advanced cancers. Background on the whole study: The costimulatory receptor OX40 (CD134) was targeted by ivuxolimab, a fully human IgG2 agonistic monoclonal antibody. Intravenous ivuxolimab was administered to patients every 2 weeks at six dose levels: 0.01, 0.1, 0.3, 1.5, 3 and 10 mg/kg. Among the approximately 50 dose-escalation patients, around 20 had hepatocellular carcinoma, some 15 melanoma, 9 renal cell carcinoma and 9 head and neck cancer. A male proportion of about 79% and a mean age of 60 years, ranging from 23 to 79, were recorded for the dose-escalation cohort. Patients were allowed to have had prior anti-PD-1, anti-PD-L1 or anti-CTLA-4 therapy, and approximately 43% of the dose-escalation patients had previously received checkpoint inhibitors. Three dose-escalation patients achieved partial responses, one with hepatocellular carcinoma and two with cutaneous melanoma. Peripheral TCRbeta sequencing aimed to test whether ivuxolimab altered TCR sequence diversity and caused clonal T-cell expansion. The paper covers the monotherapy dose-escalation part of the phase I ivuxolimab trial, which included N of about 50 patients.

The CDR3, cysteine through phenylalanine, is 12 amino acids long. Only the CDR3 part of the read is kept: 36 bases, read in frame from the first base. Between the V and J ends, shortened by 3 bases and 0 bases respectively, the junction contains 2 bases. In the germline V gene, CDR1 corresponds to SNHLY and CDR2 to FYNNEI. Broad study findings and their caveats: Low levels of normalized T-cell clonal expansion were also seen in some patients who did not respond. Partial responders in the 0.1-3.0 mg/kg groups had among the lowest normalized peripheral clonal expansion, especially among CD8+ T cells. After ivuxolimab, expanded clones were on average more numerous among CD8+ T cells than among CD4+ T cells. At doses from 0.1 to 3.0 mg/kg, clonal expansion was seen in both CD4+ and CD8+ blood T cells between baseline and week 6. Antigen specificity was not determined for the clonally expanded peripheral T cells.

The sample consisted of CD4+ or CD8+ T cells sorted from blood, taken in a trial of the OX40 agonist ivuxolimab. The rearrangement combines TRBV2 with TRBJ1-2, with no confident D gene call. This clonotype was sampled from an adult with an advanced solid tumor such as melanoma, head and neck, liver or kidney cancer. The CDR3 corresponds to CASSDTNYGYTF. The sequenced DNA: TGTGCCAGCAGTGACACTAACTATGGCTACACCTTC.